The clone carrying this T cell receptor beta chain was detected ten times or more. Its target is not known. These data come from a study of identical twins. Study results and caveats: Carriage of fewer insertions was seen in abundant cord blood beta clonotypes, whereas memory repertoires showed none.

Deletions cut 0 bases from V and 3 bases from J, with 12 bases between. The V gene's germline CDR1 is DFQATT and CDR2 SNEGSKA (reference sequence). The CDR3 is 14 residues long. TCRdb reprocessed the 5' RACE reads via MiXCR and lists one record per CDR3 protein. The data hold 250,000 to 350,000 distinct CDR3 sequences, with about 8% observed a single time. The same sample was also studied in work on yellow fever vaccine responses in identical twins.

The chain couples TRBV20-1 to TRBJ2-7, with a weak D call TRBD2 (6 bases). The TCR sequence derives from a woman younger than 30 in good health. The sequencing input was memory (CD45RO+) T cells sorted from blood. The CDR3 DNA reads TGCAGTGCTAGAGATATGAATAGCGGCTACGAGCAGTACGTC. This translates into CSARDMNSGYEQYV.